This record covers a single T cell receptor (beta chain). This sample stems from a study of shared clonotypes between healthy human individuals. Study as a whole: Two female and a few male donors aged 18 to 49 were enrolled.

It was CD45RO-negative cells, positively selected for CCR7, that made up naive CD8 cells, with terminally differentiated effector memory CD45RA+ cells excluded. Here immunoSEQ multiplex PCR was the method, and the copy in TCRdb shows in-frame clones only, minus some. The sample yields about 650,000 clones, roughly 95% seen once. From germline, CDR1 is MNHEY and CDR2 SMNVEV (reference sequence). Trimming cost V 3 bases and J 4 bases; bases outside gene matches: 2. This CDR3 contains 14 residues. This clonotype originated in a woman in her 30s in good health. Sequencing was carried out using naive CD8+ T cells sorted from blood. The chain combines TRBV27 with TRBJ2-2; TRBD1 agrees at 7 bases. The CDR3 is CASSFTGATGELFF. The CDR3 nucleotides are TGTGCCAGCAGTTTTACAGGGGCCACCGGGGAGCTGTTTTTT.